Shown below are 5 T cell receptor beta chains from a single sample sequenced in a study of shared clonotypes between healthy human individuals. The data were produced by immunoSEQ multiplex PCR, yet TCRdb's version contains in-frame clones alone and is incomplete. This table has roughly 1,100,000 clones, about 75% appearing once. The material sequenced was memory CD4+ T cells sorted from blood. The subset denotes: CD45RA-negative fraction. These receptors all stem from a man between 18 and 29 years old in good health.

The V and J genes are TRBV30 and TRBJ1-1, with no clear D. Germline V CDR1 and CDR2: GTSNPN, SVGIG (reference sequence). This CDR3 contains 11 residues. Trimming pared 5 bases from V and 6 bases from J, leaving 10 bases between. CDR3 sequence (DNA): TGTGCCTGGGGTCGAGAGTCTGAAGCTTTCTTT. This encodes CAWGRESEAFF.

The chain recombines TRBV7-9 with TRBJ2-3; weak D call: TRBD2 (7 bases). Trimming took 4 bases from V and 4 from J, leaving 15 bases between them. The CDR3 extends over 15 amino acids. Looked up from germline, CDR1 is SEHNR and CDR2 is FQNEAQ (reference sequence). CDR3 nucleotides: TGTGCCAGCAGCTCCGAGGGGGGGGCCTCAGATACGCAGTATTTT. Translation: CASSSEGGASDTQYF.

The V gene is TRBV9, the J gene TRBJ1-2; D is unclear. Between the trimmed V and J ends, which lost 8 bases and 2 bases, there was a span of 10 bases. The CDR3 has 12 residues. Germline loops: CDR1 SGDLS, CDR2 YYNGEE. As DNA, the CDR3 is TGTGCCAGGGGAAGGAGAAACTATGGCTACACCTTC. Translation: CARGRRNYGYTF.

The CDR3 region has the DNA TGTGCCAGCAGCTCACAGGCGATGGGCTATGGCTACACCTTC. Amino acid sequence: CASSSQAMGYGYTF. J is TRBJ1-2 and V is TRBV7-8; tentative D call: TRBD1 (5 bases). V lost 4 bases and J lost 4, with 13 bases in between. The CDR3 is 14 amino acids. Germline V CDR1 and CDR2: SGHVS, FQNEAQ. The full variable domain, in which reference TRBV7-8 and TRBJ1-2 provide the parts outside the CDR3, is GAGVSQSPRYKVAKRGQDVALRCDPISGHVSLFWYQQALGQGPEFLTYFQNEAQLDKSGLPSDRFFAERPEGSVSTLKIQRTQQEDSAVYLCASSSQAMGYGYTFGSGTRLTVV.

The table lists this clone with a few counts. The chain combines TRBV30 with TRBJ2-3, with 13 bases fitting TRBD2. The CDR3 is 16 residues long. Per the germline V gene, CDR1 is GTSNPN and CDR2 is SVGIG (reference sequence). The V and J ends lost 3 bases and 7 bases, in that order; junction bases with no gene match: 10. CDR3 amino acids: CAWSLGTSGNSNTQYF. Written as DNA, the CDR3 is TGTGCCTGGAGCCTCGGGACTAGCGGGAATTCCAATACGCAGTATTTT.